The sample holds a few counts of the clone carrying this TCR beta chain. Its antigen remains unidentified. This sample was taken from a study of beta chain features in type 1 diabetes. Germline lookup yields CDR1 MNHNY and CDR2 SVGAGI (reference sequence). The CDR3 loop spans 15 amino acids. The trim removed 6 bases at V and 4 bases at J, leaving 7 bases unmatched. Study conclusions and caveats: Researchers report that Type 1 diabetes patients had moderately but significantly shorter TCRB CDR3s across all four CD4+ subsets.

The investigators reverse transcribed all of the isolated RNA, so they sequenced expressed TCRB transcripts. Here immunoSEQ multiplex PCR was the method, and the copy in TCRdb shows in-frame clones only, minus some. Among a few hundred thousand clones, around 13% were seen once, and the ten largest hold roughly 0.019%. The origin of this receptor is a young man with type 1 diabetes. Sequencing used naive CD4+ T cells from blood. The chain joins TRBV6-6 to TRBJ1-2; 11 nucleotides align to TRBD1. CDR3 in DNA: TGTGCCAGCAGGGTCGGGACAGGGGGGGGCTATGGCTACACCTTC. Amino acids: CASRVGTGGGYGYTF.